One and the same sample provided the 12 T cell receptor beta chains below, sequenced in a study of blood T cell repertoires in COVID-19. Sequencing used immunoSEQ multiplex PCR; TCRdb keeps in-frame clones, though not all of them. The repertoire consists of just under 80,000 clones, with approximately 78% occurring once and the leading ten covering 30% to 40%. Input material: peripheral blood. The receptors shown here come from a woman aged 70-85 years with acute or convalescent COVID-19.

This clone was seen only once. The CDR3 DNA sequence: TGTGCCAGCAGTGACAGGGACGCGAATGAAAAACTGTTTTTT. It translates to CASSDRDANEKLFF. The rearrangement links TRBV6-2 or TRBV6-3 to TRBJ1-4; 7 nucleotides align to TRBD1. The V and J ends lost 5 bases and 5 bases, in that order; junction bases with no gene match: 5. CDR1 and CDR2 from the germline V gene are MNHEY and SVGEGT. The CDR3 sequence is 14 residues long.

The V gene is TRBV24-1, the J gene TRBJ1-2, with D perhaps matching TRBD1 (6 bases). This CDR3 is built from 14 residues. V gave up 2 bases and J gave up 3 bases, with 9 bases separating them. The germline CDR1 and CDR2 sequences are KGHDR and SFDVKD. The CDR3 reads CATSDSGADYGYTF. CDR3 DNA: TGTGCCACCAGTGATTCAGGGGCCGACTATGGCTACACCTTC.

The chain combines TRBV6-4 with TRBJ1-2, with TRBD1 matching over 8 bases. The CDR3 runs to 14 residues. V shed 0 bases, J shed 7 bases, and the junction held 4 bases outside the gene matches. CDR1 is MRHNA and CDR2 is SNTAGT in the germline V gene. The CDR3 protein is CASSDSITGGGYTF. CDR3 bases: TGTGCCAGCAGTGACTCGATAACAGGGGGTGGCTACACCTTC.

CDR3: CASRDRGHNYGYTF. DNA of the CDR3: TGTGCCAGCAGAGACAGGGGGCATAACTATGGCTACACCTTC. V and J are TRBV2 and TRBJ1-2; TRBD1 aligns across 10 bases. Trimming cost V 6 bases and J 1 base; bases outside gene matches: 2. The CDR3 spans 14 residues. Germline lookup yields CDR1 SNHLY and CDR2 FYNNEI.

The chain carries TRBV7-3 and TRBJ2-3; TRBD1 matches 7 bases. The CDR3 has 17 residues. Trimming removed 5 bases from V and 1 base from J; junction bases left unmatched: 12. The germline V gene has CDR1 SGHTA and CDR2 FQGTGA. CDR3 DNA: TGTGCCAGCAGCGCTAACTCGCCAGGGGGTGGCACAGATACGCAGTATTTT. Its translation is CASSANSPGGGTDTQYF. Using reference TRBV7-3 and TRBJ2-3 for the parts outside the CDR3, the full variable domain is GAGVSQTPSNKVTEKGKYVELRCDPISGHTALYWYRQSLGQGPEFLIYFQGTGAADDSGLPNDRFFAVRPEGSVSTLKIQRTERGDSAVYLCASSANSPGGGTDTQYFGPGTRLTVL.

J is TRBJ1-5 and V is TRBV30, with 12 bases lining up with TRBD1. J lost 6 bases, V lost 8 bases, and 5 bases had no gene match. The CDR3 loop spans 13 amino acids. Germline V gene sequence: CDR1 GTSNPN, CDR2 SVGIG (reference sequence). The CDR3 nucleotides are TGTGCCAGCGGGACAGGGGGCGGTCAGCCCCAGCATTTT. It is translated as CASGTGGGQPQHF.

The genes are TRBV2 and TRBJ2-1, with 8 positions matching TRBD2. This CDR3 is built from 15 residues. Germline V gene sequence: CDR1 SNHLY, CDR2 FYNNEI. J gave up 0 bases and V 7 bases, and 5 bases lay outside the gene matches. Here the CDR3 reads CASTDSGASYNEQFF. In nucleotides, the CDR3 is TGTGCCAGCACCGATAGCGGGGCCTCCTACAATGAGCAGTTCTTC.

The chain employs TRBV5-1 and TRBJ1-1, with 8 bases aligning to TRBD1. Germline V gene lookup returns CDR1 SGHRS and CDR2 YFSETQ. Trimming at V came to 1 base and at J to 5 bases, leaving 7 bases not matched to a gene. The CDR3 extends over 15 amino acids. DNA for the CDR3: TGCGCCAGCAGCTTGAACGGACAGGGAAGTACTGAAGCTTTCTTT. Translating it yields CASSLNGQGSTEAFF.

The CDR3 DNA reads as TGTGCCAGCAGTTTACAGGGAGCGGGAGGCGGCACAGATACGCAGTATTTT. It codes for CASSLQGAGGGTDTQYF. This chain connects TRBV28 to TRBJ2-3, with 9 bases aligning to TRBD2. With 2 bases clipped from V and 1 base from J, the junction kept 7 bases outside the gene matches. The CDR3 is 17 residues long. In germline, CDR1 is MDHEN, CDR2 SYDVKM.

The chain couples TRBV19 to TRBJ1-1; no firm D call. V shed 1 base and J shed 1 base, with 10 bases lying between them. Germline V gives CDR1 LNHDA, CDR2 SQIVND (reference sequence). The CDR3 consists of 15 residues. The CDR3 DNA sequence: TGTGCCAGTAGTATAGTGGGAGGGAAGAACACTGAAGCTTTCTTT. It is translated as CASSIVGGKNTEAFF.

The rearrangement uses TRBV5-4 and TRBJ2-1, with a weak D call TRBD1 (5 bases). The V end lost 4 bases, the J end lost 7 bases, and 18 bases lay between the germline ends. This CDR3 has 15 residues. The V gene's germline CDR1 is SGHNT and CDR2 YYREEE (reference sequence). This CDR3 reads CASSTARALLNEQFF. The CDR3 DNA reads as TGTGCCAGCAGCACAGCCAGGGCGCTTCTGAATGAGCAGTTCTTC.

This chain uses TRBV3-1 (or the pseudogene TRBV3-2) with TRBJ1-2; D perhaps matches TRBD1 (6 bases). Trimming left V 0 bases short and J 8 bases short, with 10 bases between. The CDR3 runs to 13 residues. Looked up from germline, CDR1 is LGHDT and CDR2 is YNNKEL (reference sequence). The CDR3 protein is CASSQEGQSGYTF. In DNA form, the CDR3 reads TGTGCCAGCAGCCAAGAGGGACAATCGGGCTACACCTTC.